This T cell receptor beta chain was identified during a study of control samples from healthy donors and cancer patients. The table lists this clone with a few counts. Repertoires were generated with immunoSEQ multiplex PCR, while TCRdb's copy carries only in-frame clones and drops some. Found here are about 130,000 clones, about 92% of them singletons; the top ten hold 1.5% to 2%. The receptor was derived from a man aged 50-59 years with head and neck cancer. Sequenced: PBMCs.

CDR3 loop: CATSRLSGSYNEQFF. The DNA for the CDR3 is TGTGCCACCAGCAGGCTTAGCGGGAGCTACAATGAGCAGTTCTTC. The chain employs TRBV15 and TRBJ2-1; the match to TRBD2 covers 9 bases. CDR1 is LNHNV, CDR2 YYDKDF, per germline (reference sequence). Trimming removed 3 bases from V and 3 bases from J; junction bases left unmatched: 3. The CDR3 is 15 residues long.